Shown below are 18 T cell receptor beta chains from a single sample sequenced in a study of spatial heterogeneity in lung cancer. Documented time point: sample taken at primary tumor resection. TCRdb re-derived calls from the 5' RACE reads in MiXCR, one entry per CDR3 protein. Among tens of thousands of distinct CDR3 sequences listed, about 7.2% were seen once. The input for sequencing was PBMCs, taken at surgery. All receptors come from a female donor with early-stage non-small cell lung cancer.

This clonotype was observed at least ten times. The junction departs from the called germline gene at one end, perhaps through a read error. CDR3 sequence reads: CSVEGVTAEAFF. The DNA for the CDR3 is TGCAGCGTAGAAGGCGTGACAGCTGAAGCTTTCTTT. V is TRBV29-1 and J is TRBJ1-1; possible D gene TRBD1, 5 bases. Germline V gene lookup returns CDR1 SQVTM and CDR2 ANQGSEA. The CDR3 is made up of 12 amino acids.

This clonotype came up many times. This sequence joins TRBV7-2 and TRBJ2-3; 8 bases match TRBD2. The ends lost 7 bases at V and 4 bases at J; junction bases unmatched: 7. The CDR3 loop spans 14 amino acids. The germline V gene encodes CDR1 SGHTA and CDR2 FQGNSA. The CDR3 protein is CASKPGLVADTQYF. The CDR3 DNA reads TGTGCCAGCAAACCGGGACTAGTCGCAGATACGCAGTATTTT.

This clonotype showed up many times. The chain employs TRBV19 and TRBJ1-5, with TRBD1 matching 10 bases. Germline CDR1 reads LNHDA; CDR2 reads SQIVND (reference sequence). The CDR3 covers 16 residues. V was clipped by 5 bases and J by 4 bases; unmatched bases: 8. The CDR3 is CASSPGTGAINQPQHF. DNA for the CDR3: TGTGCCAGTAGTCCAGGGACAGGGGCGATTAATCAGCCCCAGCATTTT.

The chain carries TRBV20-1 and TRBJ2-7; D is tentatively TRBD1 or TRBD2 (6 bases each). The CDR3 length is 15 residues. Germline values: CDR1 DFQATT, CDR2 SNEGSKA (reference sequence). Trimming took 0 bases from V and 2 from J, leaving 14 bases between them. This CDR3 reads CSARDMSGATYEQYF. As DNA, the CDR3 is TGCAGTGCTAGAGATATGTCGGGGGCAACCTACGAGCAGTACTTC.

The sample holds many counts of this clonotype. The CDR3 region has the DNA TGTGCCAGCAGTTTTGTCGGAAACACCATATATTTT. This translates into CASSFVGNTIYF. The genes are TRBV12-3 or TRBV12-4 and TRBJ1-3; D gene ambiguous. The CDR3 runs to 12 residues. Trimming left V 3 bases short and J 4 bases short, with 4 bases between.

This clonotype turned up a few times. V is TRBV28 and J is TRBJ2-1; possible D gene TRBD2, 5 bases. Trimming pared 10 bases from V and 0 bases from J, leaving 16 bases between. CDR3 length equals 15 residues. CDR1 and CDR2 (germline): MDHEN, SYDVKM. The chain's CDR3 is CATLSLANSYNEQFF. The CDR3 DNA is TGTGCCACCTTAAGTCTAGCCAACTCCTACAATGAGCAGTTCTTC.

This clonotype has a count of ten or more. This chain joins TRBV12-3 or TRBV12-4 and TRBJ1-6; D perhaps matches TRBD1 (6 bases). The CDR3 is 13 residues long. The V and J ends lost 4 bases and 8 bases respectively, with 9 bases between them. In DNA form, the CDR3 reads TGTGCCAGCAGTTCTAAGGGGGATTCACCCCTCCACTTT. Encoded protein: CASSSKGDSPLHF.

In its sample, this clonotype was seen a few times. CDR3 amino acids: CASSLAEGFTGELFF. CDR3 DNA: TGTGCCAGCAGCTTGGCGGAAGGATTCACCGGGGAGCTGTTTTTT. The rearrangement links TRBV7-9 to TRBJ2-2; D call uncertain. The CDR3 totals 15 residues. CDR1 SEHNR and CDR2 FQNEAQ come from the germline V gene (reference sequence). The ends were cut back, 3 bases at V and 4 bases at J, with 12 bases in the middle.

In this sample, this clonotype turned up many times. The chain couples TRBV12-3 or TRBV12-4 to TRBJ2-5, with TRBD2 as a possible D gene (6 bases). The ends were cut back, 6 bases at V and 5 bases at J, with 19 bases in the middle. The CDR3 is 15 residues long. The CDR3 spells CASSLGTLQVETQYF. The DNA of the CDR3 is TGTGCCAGCAGCCTCGGGACTCTCCAGGTGGAGACCCAGTACTTC.

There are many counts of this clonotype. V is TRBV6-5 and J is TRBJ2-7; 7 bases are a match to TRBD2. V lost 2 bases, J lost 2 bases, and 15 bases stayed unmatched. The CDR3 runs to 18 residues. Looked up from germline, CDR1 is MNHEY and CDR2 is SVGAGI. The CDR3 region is CASSYTQTSWGDTYEQYF. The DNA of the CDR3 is TGTGCCAGCAGTTACACCCAGACTAGCTGGGGTGACACCTACGAGCAGTACTTC.

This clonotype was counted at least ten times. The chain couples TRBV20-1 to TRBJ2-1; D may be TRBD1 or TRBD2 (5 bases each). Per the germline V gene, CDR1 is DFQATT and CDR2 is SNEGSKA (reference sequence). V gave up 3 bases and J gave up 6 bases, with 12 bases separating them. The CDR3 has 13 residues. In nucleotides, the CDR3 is TGCAGTGCTAGTCGGGGCGGTTCCAATGAGCAGTTCTTC. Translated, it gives CSASRGGSNEQFF.

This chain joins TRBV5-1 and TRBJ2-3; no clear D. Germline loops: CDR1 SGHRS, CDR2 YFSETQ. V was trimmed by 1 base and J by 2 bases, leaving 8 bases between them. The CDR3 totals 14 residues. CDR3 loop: CASSLMGNTDTQYF. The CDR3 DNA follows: TGCGCCAGCAGCTTGATGGGGAACACAGATACGCAGTATTTT.

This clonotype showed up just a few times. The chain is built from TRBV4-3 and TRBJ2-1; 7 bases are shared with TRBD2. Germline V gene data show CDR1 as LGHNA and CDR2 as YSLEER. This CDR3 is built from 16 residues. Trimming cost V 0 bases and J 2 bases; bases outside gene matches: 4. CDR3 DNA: TGCGCCAGCAGCCAAGAAGTAGGACTAGCCTACAATGAGCAGTTCTTC. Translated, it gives CASSQEVGLAYNEQFF.

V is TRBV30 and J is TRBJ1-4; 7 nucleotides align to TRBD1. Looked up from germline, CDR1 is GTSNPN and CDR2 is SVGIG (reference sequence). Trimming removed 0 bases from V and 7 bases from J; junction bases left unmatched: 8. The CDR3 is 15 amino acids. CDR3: CAWSVVVSGGEKLFF. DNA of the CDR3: TGTGCCTGGAGTGTAGTTGTGTCAGGGGGTGAAAAACTGTTTTTT.

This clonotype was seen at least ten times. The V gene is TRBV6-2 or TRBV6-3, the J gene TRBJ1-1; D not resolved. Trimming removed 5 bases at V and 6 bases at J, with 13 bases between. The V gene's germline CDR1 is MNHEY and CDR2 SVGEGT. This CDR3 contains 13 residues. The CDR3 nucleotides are TGTGCCAGCAGTCCTCGGAACCTTCCTGAAGCTTTCTTT. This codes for CASSPRNLPEAFF.

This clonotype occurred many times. As DNA, the CDR3 is TGTGCCACCGTGCGAGGGGGAGGAGAGACCCAGTACTTC. It encodes CATVRGGGETQYF. This chain connects TRBV10-3 to TRBJ2-5; TRBD1 or TRBD2 may be the D gene (6 bases each). Per the germline V gene, CDR1 is ENHRY and CDR2 is SYGVKD. This CDR3 region has 13 residues. V lost 10 bases and J lost 4, with 16 bases in between.

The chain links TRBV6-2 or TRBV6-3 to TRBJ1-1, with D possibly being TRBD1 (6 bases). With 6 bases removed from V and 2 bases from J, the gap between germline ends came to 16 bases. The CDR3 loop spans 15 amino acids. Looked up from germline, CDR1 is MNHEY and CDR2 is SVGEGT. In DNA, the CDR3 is TGTGCCAGCAGCCTTCTCAGGGGAGGCAACACTGAAGCTTTCTTT. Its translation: CASSLLRGGNTEAFF.

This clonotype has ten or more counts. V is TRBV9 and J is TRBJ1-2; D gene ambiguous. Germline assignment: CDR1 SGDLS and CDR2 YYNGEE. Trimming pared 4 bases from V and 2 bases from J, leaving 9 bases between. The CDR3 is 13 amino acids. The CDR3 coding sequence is TGTGCCAGCAGCCCCGAGGAAAACTATGGCTACACCTTC. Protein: CASSPEENYGYTF.